This TCR beta chain was sequenced during a study of CD8 T cells in Susac syndrome. In blood CD8+ and CD4+ T cells, TCR beta underwent sequencing. Study-level results: The study acknowledged a relatively small number of individuals in its TCR sequencing and HLA analysis.

In the case of this clonotype: What it binds is not known.

Random hexamers were used to reverse transcribe an amount of roughly 0.45 to 1 ug RNA. TCR beta CDR3 was amplified by immunoSEQ multiplex PCR. This amplification extended across 54 Vbeta and 13 Jbeta segments. From the immunoSEQ multiplex PCR reads, TCRdb called clonotypes with MiXCR, one entry per CDR3 protein. This sample carries some 150,000 distinct CDR3 sequences, around 96% of them seen once, and the ten largest clones take 0.21%. V was pared by 9 bases and J by 6 bases, with 16 bases between. Germline V gene data show CDR1 as MNHEY and CDR2 as SVGAGI. The CDR3 totals 13 residues. The receptor was derived from a human donor with multiple sclerosis. Material: CD8+ T cells from PBMCs. The chain employs TRBV6-5 and TRBJ2-3; the D gene could be TRBD1 or TRBD2 (6 bases each). The CDR3 nucleotides read TGTGCCAGTAACTCCGGGGGCTCGGATACGCAGTATTTT. Translating gives CASNSGGSDTQYF.